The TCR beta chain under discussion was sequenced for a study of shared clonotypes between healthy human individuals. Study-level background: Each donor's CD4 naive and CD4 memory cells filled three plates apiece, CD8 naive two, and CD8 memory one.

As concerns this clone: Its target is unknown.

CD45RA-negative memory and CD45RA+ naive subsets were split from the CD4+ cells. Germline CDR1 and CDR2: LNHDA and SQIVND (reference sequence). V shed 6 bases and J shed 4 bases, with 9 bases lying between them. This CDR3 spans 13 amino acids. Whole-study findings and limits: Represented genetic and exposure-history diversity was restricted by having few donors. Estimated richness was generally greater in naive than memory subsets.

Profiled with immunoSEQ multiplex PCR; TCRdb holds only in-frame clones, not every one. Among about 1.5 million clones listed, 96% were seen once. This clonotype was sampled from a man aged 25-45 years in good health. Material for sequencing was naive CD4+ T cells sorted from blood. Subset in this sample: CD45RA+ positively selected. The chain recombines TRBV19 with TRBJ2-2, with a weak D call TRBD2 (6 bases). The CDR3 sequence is CASRMEGTGELFF. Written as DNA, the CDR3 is TGTGCCAGTAGGATGGAGGGCACCGGGGAGCTGTTTTTT. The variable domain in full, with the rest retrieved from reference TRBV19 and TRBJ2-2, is DGGITQSPKYLFRKEGQNVTLSCEQNLNHDAMYWYRQDPGQGLRLIYYSQIVNDFQKGDIAEGYSVSREKKESFPLTVTSAQKNPTAFYLCASRMEGTGELFFGEGSRLTVL.